This T cell receptor beta chain was sequenced during a study of CD8+ T cells in alopecia areata. The wider study: Treated patients were dosed with oral tofacitinib, taking 5 to 10 mg twice daily.

The CDR3 consists of 13 residues. With 4 bases removed from V and 2 bases from J, the gap between germline ends came to 9 bases. Per germline, CDR1 SQVTM and CDR2 ANQGSEA. General observations from the study: Amid tofacitinib therapy, many expanded lesional clones stayed present in scalp and blood.

Extracted RNA was reverse transcribed into cDNA, the sequencing template. Produced via immunoSEQ multiplex PCR; TCRdb's table is partial and in-frame only. The profile covers approximately 180,000 clones, with about three fifths appearing a single time and under 1.5% taken by the ten largest. Treatment of the sample: oral pan-JAK inhibitor, 5-10 mg twice daily. Note on this clone: The antigen is not known.

This chain joins TRBV29-1 and TRBJ1-5, with a weak D call TRBD1 (6 bases). Material: CD4+ T cells sorted from blood, obtained around week 50, from a patient treated with tofacitinib. This sequence was found in a human donor with alopecia areata. The CDR3 DNA follows: TGCAGCGTTGGCGGGGGCGGCAATCAGCCCCAGCATTTT. Translating gives CSVGGGGNQPQHF.